Each of the 9 T cell receptor beta chains below was sequenced from the same sample in a study of blood T cell repertoires in COVID-19. Assay: immunoSEQ multiplex PCR; the TCRdb copy retains only in-frame clones and omits some. The sample has about 180,000 clones, roughly nine tenths seen once. Material: peripheral blood. The source is a man younger than 35 who had recovered from COVID-19.

The chain combines TRBV19 with TRBJ1-1; D not resolved. The CDR3 is 14 amino acids. In germline, CDR1 is LNHDA, CDR2 SQIVND (reference sequence). V was pared by 1 base and J by 3 bases, with 9 bases between. The chain's CDR3 is CASSIGGLDTEAFF. DNA for the CDR3: TGTGCCAGTAGTATAGGAGGGCTTGACACTGAAGCTTTCTTT.

The chain links TRBV7-2 to TRBJ2-3, with TRBD1 matching 9 bases. J lost 5 bases, V lost 1 base, and 4 bases had no gene match. The CDR3 length is 15 residues. Per the germline V gene, CDR1 is SGHTA and CDR2 is FQGNSA. The CDR3 protein is CASSLVGQGRDTQYF. DNA of the CDR3: TGTGCCAGCAGCTTAGTGGGACAGGGTCGAGATACGCAGTATTTT.

The chain carries TRBV18 and TRBJ2-1, with no clear D. V gave up 4 bases and J gave up 10 bases, with 8 bases separating them. This CDR3 is 11 amino acids long. Germline CDR1 KGHSH, CDR2 LQKENI. Here the CDR3 DNA reads TGTGCCAGCTCACTTGGGCTAGAGCAGTTCTTC. It translates to CASSLGLEQFF.

The V call is TRBV10-3, the J call TRBJ1-5, with D maybe TRBD1 (6 bases). The CDR3 spans 16 residues. V was clipped by 0 bases and J by 5 bases, with 14 bases between them. Germline CDR1 reads ENHRY; CDR2 reads SYGVKD. The CDR3 region has the DNA TGTGCCATCAGTGAGTCGATTGGGACAACACATCAGCCCCAGCATTTT. Protein: CAISESIGTTHQPQHF.

This clone came up a few times. This rearrangement joins TRBV4-3 to TRBJ2-4; weak D call: TRBD1 (6 bases). The germline gives CDR1 LGHNA, CDR2 YSLEER. This CDR3 comprises 18 residues. V was clipped by 0 bases and J by 2 bases, with 17 bases between them. CDR3 sequence: CASSQDYGTGYPKNIQYF. The CDR3 DNA reads TGCGCCAGCAGCCAAGATTACGGCACAGGGTACCCCAAAAACATTCAGTACTTC.

The chain is built from TRBV6-2 or TRBV6-3 and TRBJ2-7; 8 nucleotides line up with TRBD2. The CDR3 runs 15 residues. J lost 4 bases, V lost 6 bases, and 11 bases had no gene match. The V gene's germline CDR1 is MNHEY and CDR2 SVGEGT. The CDR3 DNA follows: TGTGCCAGCAGCGTTAGAACGGCGGGAGGTTACGAGCAGTACTTC. Translating it yields CASSVRTAGGYEQYF.

The V and J genes are TRBV9 and TRBJ2-1; 7 bases line up with TRBD2. V was clipped by 4 bases and J by 2 bases; unmatched bases: 9. The CDR3 runs to 16 residues. Looked up from germline, CDR1 is SGDLS and CDR2 is YYNGEE. The CDR3 loop reads CASSPPAGRAYNEQFF. The CDR3 DNA reads TGTGCCAGCAGCCCCCCAGCGGGGCGTGCCTACAATGAGCAGTTCTTC.

The J gene is TRBJ2-7, the V gene TRBV5-1; TRBD1 matches 10 bases. CDR3 length: 16 residues. Germline V CDR1 and CDR2: SGHRS, YFSETQ. The J segment lost 2 bases and the V segment lost 0 bases, leaving 5 bases of the junction unmatched. CDR3 nucleotides: TGCGCCAGCAGCTTGGGAGGGACAGGGGATACCTACGAGCAGTACTTC. This codes for CASSLGGTGDTYEQYF.

This clone was picked up many times. V is TRBV6-5 and J is TRBJ2-7, with 9 bases that match TRBD1. The length of the CDR3 is 14 residues. The V and J ends lost 5 bases and 5 bases, in that order; junction bases with no gene match: 7. Per the germline V gene, CDR1 is MNHEY and CDR2 is SVGAGI. The CDR3 DNA follows: TGTGCCAGCAGTACCGGGACAGGGACCCACGAGCAGTACTTC. It specifies CASSTGTGTHEQYF.